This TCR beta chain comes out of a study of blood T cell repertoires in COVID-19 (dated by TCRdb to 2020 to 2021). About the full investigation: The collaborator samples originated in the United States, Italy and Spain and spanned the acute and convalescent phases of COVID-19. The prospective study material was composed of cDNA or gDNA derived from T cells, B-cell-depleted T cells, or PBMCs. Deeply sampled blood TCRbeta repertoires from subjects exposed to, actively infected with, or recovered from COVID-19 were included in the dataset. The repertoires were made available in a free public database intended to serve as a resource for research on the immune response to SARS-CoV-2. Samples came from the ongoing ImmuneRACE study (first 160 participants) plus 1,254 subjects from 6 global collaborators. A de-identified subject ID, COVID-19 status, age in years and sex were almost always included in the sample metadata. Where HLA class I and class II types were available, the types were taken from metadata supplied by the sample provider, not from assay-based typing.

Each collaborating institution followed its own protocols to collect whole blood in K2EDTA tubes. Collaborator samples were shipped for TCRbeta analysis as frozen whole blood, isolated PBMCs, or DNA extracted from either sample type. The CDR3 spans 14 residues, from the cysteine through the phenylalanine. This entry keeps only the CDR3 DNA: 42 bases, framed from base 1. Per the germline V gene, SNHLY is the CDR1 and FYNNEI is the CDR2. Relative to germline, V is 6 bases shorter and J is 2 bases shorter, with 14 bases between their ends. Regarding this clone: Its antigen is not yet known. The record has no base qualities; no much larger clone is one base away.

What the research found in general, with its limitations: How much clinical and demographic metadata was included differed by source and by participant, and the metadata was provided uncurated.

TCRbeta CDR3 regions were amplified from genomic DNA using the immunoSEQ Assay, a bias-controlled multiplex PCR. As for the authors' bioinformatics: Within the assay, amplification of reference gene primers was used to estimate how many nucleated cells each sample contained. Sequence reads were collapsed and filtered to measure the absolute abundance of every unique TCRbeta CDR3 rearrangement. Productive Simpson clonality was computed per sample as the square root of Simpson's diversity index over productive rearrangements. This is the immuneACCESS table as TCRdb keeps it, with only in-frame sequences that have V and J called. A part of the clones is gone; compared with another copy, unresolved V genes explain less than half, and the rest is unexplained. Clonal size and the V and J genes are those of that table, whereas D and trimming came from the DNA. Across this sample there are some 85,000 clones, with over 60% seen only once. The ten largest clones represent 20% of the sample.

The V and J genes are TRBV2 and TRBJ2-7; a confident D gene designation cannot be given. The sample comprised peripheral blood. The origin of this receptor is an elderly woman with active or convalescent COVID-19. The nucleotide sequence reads TGTGCCAGCAGGGAGAATGGTCCCACCTACGAGCAGTACTTC. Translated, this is CASRENGPTYEQYF.